The rows below give T cell receptor beta chains drawn from one sample of a study of brain metastases from non-small cell lung cancer. The protocol was immunoSEQ multiplex PCR, while the TCRdb copy is restricted to in-frame clones and leaves out a portion. The sample carries around 1,400 clones, around 82% recorded once. Sequenced input: tissue from a brain metastasis. These receptors were taken from a donor at least 40 years old with non-small cell lung cancer. The CDR3 runs from the conserved cysteine through the conserved F or W. Fields, in order: V gene, CDR3 protein.

V: TRBV6-6
CDR3: CASSQLSRGQGRSYEQYF

V: TRBV7-9
CDR3: CASSLVSGGHYEQYF

V: TRBV28
CDR3: CASQEANYGYTF

V: TRBV25-1
CDR3: CASSAWMNTEAFF

V: TRBV5-4
CDR3: CASSLALGQNYGYTF

V: TRBV3-1/TRBV3-2
CDR3: CASSRVANTEAFF

V: TRBV5-1
CDR3: CASSPAGAGNTEAFF

V: TRBV12-3/TRBV12-4
CDR3: CASGRQGYEKLFF

V: TRBV19
CDR3: CASSITSGRAEQYF

V: TRBV21-1
CDR3: CASSKARGRGPDTQYF

V: TRBV7-9
CDR3: CASSYTGRGDGETQYF

V: TRBV2
CDR3: CAAKPRSRSGANVLTF

V: TRBV11-3
CDR3: CASSLTTGEETQYF

V: TRBV6-6
CDR3: CASTPGNYRVETQYF

V: TRBV15
CDR3: CATSSRDPARGEQYF

V: TRBV20-1
CDR3: CSASYGDEQYF

V: TRBV4-1
CDR3: CASSQGLGGSSYEQYF

V: TRBV21-1
CDR3: CASSKAADFPRVGELFF

V: TRBV9
CDR3: CASSVADGAEQYF

V: TRBV9
CDR3: CASSVDQPDTQYF

V: TRBV11-1
CDR3: CASSLAQGAHYGYTF

V: TRBV30
CDR3: CAWSSRQGHYGYTF

V: TRBV29-1
CDR3: CSAWLSNEKLFF

V: TRBV5-1
CDR3: CASSSSGTTGNEQFF

V: TRBV19
CDR3: CATNRGEVNTEAFF

V: TRBV7-9
CDR3: CASSLLAYHDKSGHVLTF

V: TRBV4-1
CDR3: CASSPPLGTGATYEQYF

V: TRBV2
CDR3: CAVPTGAHEQFF

V: TRBV3-1/TRBV3-2
CDR3: CASSQASGSGDEQFF

V: TRBV6-1
CDR3: CASSEDLGADTEAFF

V: TRBV3-1/TRBV3-2
CDR3: CASSPSGTSGSWETQYF

V: TRBV6-6
CDR3: CASSYSTVSNEQFF

V: TRBV7-3
CDR3: CASSLTSGGVGETQYF

V: TRBV10-3
CDR3: CAISESPIRDPRQGYTF

V: TRBV18
CDR3: CASSLHGLRGTEAFF

V: TRBV7-2
CDR3: CASSAQSGLAGGETQYF

V: TRBV6-5
CDR3: CASRYRHTGELFF

V: TRBV6-6
CDR3: CASSPDAYEQYF

V: TRBV7-9
CDR3: CASRVGAGGYEQYF

V: TRBV11-3
CDR3: CASSFGGTGELFF

V: TRBV2
CDR3: CASLTQRALGEQYF